This T cell receptor beta chain comes out of a study of T-cell memory formation after mild COVID-19. Study details: Across donors, TCR clusters were largely donor specific. Study-wide points: For second-wave clones that peaked at day 37, SARS-CoV-2 specificity went unverified.

TCR alpha and TCR beta cDNA libraries carrying sample barcodes and UMIs were produced by 5'RACE using constant-segment primers. Each CDR3 protein is one row after TCRdb ran MiXCR on the 5' RACE reads. The sample contains 350,000 to 450,000 distinct CDR3 sequences, around 30% of which appear only once. The CDR3 totals 15 residues. The germline gives CDR1 LNHNV, CDR2 YYDKDF (reference sequence). Trimming removed 5 bases from V and 4 bases from J, with 17 bases in between. The table lists this clonotype with a few counts. The antigen remains undetermined. The clonotype comes from an adult woman who had mild COVID-19 (a few samples of this study predate the infection). Cell type and time point are not known. Sample: PBMCs or a T cell subset sorted from them (not recorded which). V is TRBV15 and J is TRBJ2-5; D may match TRBD1 or TRBD2 (5 bases each). As DNA, the CDR3 is TGTGCCACCAGCTCTCCCGAGGGGAGAACAGAGACCCAGTACTTC. Translation gives CATSSPEGRTETQYF.